What follows are 25 T cell receptor beta chains derived from one specimen sequenced in a study of T cell clonality in common variable immunodeficiency. Study-level results: Common variable immunodeficiency TCR beta sequences reportedly had fewer deletions and N-nucleotide insertions.

Some clones are missing from TCRdb's copy, which holds only in-frame ones; the method was immunoSEQ multiplex PCR. This sample has some 42,000 clones, each found more than once. No antigen is known for these receptors. Specimen: peripheral blood mononuclear cells. The receptor source for this set is a human donor with common variable immunodeficiency.

This clone turned up a few times. The CDR3 end lies 3 residues beyond the end of the read and is filled in from the germline J gene. The chain joins TRBV30 to TRBJ1-1; D may be TRBD1 (5 bases). This CDR3 has 12 residues. Germline V CDR1 and CDR2: GTSNPN, SVGIG (reference sequence). V lost 4 bases to trimming and J lost 4 bases, with 10 bases between them. The CDR3 DNA, read in part, is TGTGCCTGGATAGAGCAGGGCACTGAA. Amino acid sequence: CAWIEQGTE. In full, the CDR3 is CAWIEQGTEAFF.

There are many counts of this clone. Sequencing ends 3 residues short of the CDR3 end; the germline J gene provides the rest. This chain connects TRBV19 to TRBJ2-7, with D possibly matching TRBD2 (5 bases). Trimming left V 4 bases short and J 5 bases short, with 12 bases between. Germline CDR1 and CDR2: LNHDA and SQIVND (reference sequence). The CDR3 loop spans 13 amino acids. This chain's CDR3 is CASSTGEGNEQYF. The sequenced CDR3 bases are TGTGCCAGTAGTACCGGCGAGGGTAACGAG.

This clone was observed many times. The DNA ends 3 residues before the CDR3 does, and the rest of the CDR3 is filled in from the germline J gene. The J gene is TRBJ2-5, the V gene TRBV29-1, with D possibly matching TRBD1 (6 bases). The CDR3 extends over 12 amino acids. V was shortened by 6 bases and J by 5 bases, with 13 bases between the two germline ends. Germline lookup yields CDR1 SQVTM and CDR2 ANQGSEA. CDR3 sequence reads: CSVWARGETQYF. The sequenced part of the CDR3 DNA is TGCAGCGTATGGGCAAGGGGGGAGACC.

In regard to this clone: The read ends 3 residues before the CDR3 terminus; that terminus is restored from the germline J gene. V usage is TRBV5-1 and J usage is TRBJ2-1; D possibly matches TRBD1 or TRBD2 (7 bases each). The CDR3 runs to 14 residues. The ends were cut back, 7 bases at V and 9 bases at J, with 20 bases in the middle. Germline CDR1 SGHRS, CDR2 YFSETQ. CDR3 bases read: TGCGCCAGCGGGGAGGGGGCCAACTGGGGTGAG. Translating gives CASGEGANWGE. The complete CDR3 protein is CASGEGANWGEQFF.

A word on this clone: Sequencing ends 3 residues short of the CDR3 end; the germline J gene provides the rest. The V call is TRBV7-2, the J call TRBJ1-6; D is perhaps TRBD1 (6 bases). Germline V lookup: CDR1 SGHTA, CDR2 FQGNSA. V lost 4 bases and J lost 3, with 10 bases in between. The CDR3 length is 15 residues. The CDR3 DNA, read in part, is TGTGCCAGCAGCTCCCGAGGGGGCTATAATTCACCC. As protein: CASSSRGGYNSP. The full CDR3 protein reads CASSSRGGYNSPLHF.

This clone was seen ten or more times. The CDR3 end is not reached by the read, which stops 3 residues before it; the germline J gene fills it in. V gene TRBV20-1 combines with J gene TRBJ2-5; 8 bases match TRBD1. Trimming at V came to 5 bases and at J to 0 bases, leaving 11 bases not matched to a gene. CDR3 length: 16 residues. Germline V gene sequence: CDR1 DFQATT, CDR2 SNEGSKA (reference sequence). The CDR3 is CSADDRGPSYQETQYF. The CDR3 DNA, read in part, is TGCAGTGCTGACGACAGGGGACCGTCGTACCAAGAGACC.

In its sample, this clone was seen a few times. The read falls 3 residues short of the CDR3 end, and the missing part is taken from the germline J gene. This chain uses TRBV7-6 with TRBJ2-7; D may be TRBD2 (6 bases). The germline V and J ends were trimmed by 2 bases and 6 bases, with 20 bases remaining between them. The CDR3 is 16 residues long. Germline V lookup: CDR1 SGHVS, CDR2 FNYEAQ. CDR3 in amino acids: CASSLFWGDANAEQYF. Incomplete CDR3 DNA: TGTGCCAGCAGCTTATTCTGGGGGGACGCCAACGCCGAG.

About this clone: The read halts 3 residues ahead of the CDR3 end, with the missing end drawn from the germline J gene. The chain links TRBV5-1 to TRBJ2-5, with 11 bases identical to TRBD1. Germline V gene lookup returns CDR1 SGHRS and CDR2 YFSETQ. The CDR3 extends over 15 amino acids. V was pared by 4 bases and J by 2 bases, with 4 bases of the junction left unmatched. CDR3 bases read: TGCGCCAGCAGCCGGGACAGGGGGGCGCAAGAGACC. Translation gives CASSRDRGAQET. The CDR3 in full is CASSRDRGAQETQYF.

A few counts support this clone. Read sequence stops 3 residues before the CDR3 end, and the germline J gene provides the missing end. The chain couples TRBV7-8 to TRBJ2-1; no reliable D call. The V gene lost 7 bases and the J gene lost 5 bases, with 18 bases spanning the gap. The CDR3 consists of 15 residues. The germline CDR1 and CDR2 sequences are SGHVS and FQNEAQ. Incomplete CDR3 DNA: TGTGCCAGCACCACCGCCTGGGCCACCGACAATGAG. It codes for CASTTAWATDNE. The CDR3 in full is CASTTAWATDNEQFF.

This clone was seen at least ten times. The sequenced fragment ends 3 residues before the CDR3 boundary, so the rest is inferred from the germline J gene. This chain links TRBV19 with TRBJ2-1, with 12 bases that match TRBD1. CDR1 and CDR2 from the germline V gene are LNHDA and SQIVND (reference sequence). The trim removed 10 bases at V and 8 bases at J, leaving 6 bases unmatched. The CDR3 runs to 13 residues. CDR3 DNA (partial): TGTGCCACCCCGGGACAGGGGGCCGATGAG. As protein: CATPGQGADE. The whole CDR3 sequence reads CATPGQGADEQFF.

By share, this clone ranks as medium-sized (0.01 to 0.1%). Sequencing ends 3 residues short of the CDR3 end; the germline J gene provides the rest. This sequence joins TRBV11-2 and TRBJ2-1; D not certain. This CDR3 spans 11 amino acids. Germline assignment: CDR1 SGHAT and CDR2 FQNNGV. Trimming removed 5 bases from V and 8 bases from J, with 7 bases in between. This chain's CDR3 is CASSPLYEQFF. The sequenced CDR3 bases are TGTGCCAGCAGCCCTCTCTATGAG.

As to this clone: From the germline J gene comes the end of the CDR3, since the read stops 3 residues before it. The chain recombines TRBV2 with TRBJ2-5; 8 bases agree with TRBD2. The CDR3 loop spans 14 amino acids. The germline CDR1 and CDR2 sequences are SNHLY and FYNNEI. V lost 9 bases, J lost 4 bases, and 10 bases stayed unmatched. This chain's CDR3 is CASRGTGGLETQYF. CDR3 DNA (partial): TGTGCCAGTAGAGGGACGGGGGGGCTAGAGACC.

To note about this clone: The CDR3 end falls 3 residues outside the read, so it is completed with the germline J gene. The J gene is TRBJ1-2, the V gene TRBV19; 7 nucleotides align to TRBD1. Germline assignment: CDR1 LNHDA and CDR2 SQIVND (reference sequence). The CDR3 has 14 amino acids. Germline trimming cut 1 base from V and 3 bases from J; bases unmatched to any gene: 2. The DNA read from the CDR3 is TGTGCCAGTAGTATAGGGCAGGGGGACTATGGC. It encodes CASSIGQGDYG. The whole CDR3 sequence is CASSIGQGDYGYTF.

A word on this clone: The missing CDR3 end, 3 residues past where the read stops, is filled in from the germline J gene. The chain links TRBV5-1 to TRBJ2-1; the D is unclear. The CDR3 spans 14 residues. Deletions cut 0 bases from V and 4 bases from J, with 8 bases between. Germline V gene data show CDR1 as SGHRS and CDR2 as YFSETQ. The CDR3 reads CASSLGQFYNEQFF. CDR3 DNA, as far as it was read: TGCGCCAGCAGCTTGGGGCAGTTTTACAATGAG.

In its sample, this clone was seen many times. The CDR3 extends 3 residues past the end of the read, so its final part is completed from the germline J gene. V and J are TRBV20-1 and TRBJ1-1, with D perhaps TRBD1 (6 bases). V was shortened by 3 bases and J by 0 bases, with 11 bases between the two germline ends. Germline V gene data show CDR1 as DFQATT and CDR2 as SNEGSKA (reference sequence). The CDR3 runs 14 residues. The part of the CDR3 DNA that was read is TGCAGTGCTAGTAAACAGGGCTTGAACACTGAA. This gives the protein CSASKQGLNTE. The entire CDR3 protein reads CSASKQGLNTEAFF.

This clone was counted at least ten times. The read ends 3 residues shy of where the CDR3 ends; the end is completed using the germline J gene. V is TRBV20-1 and J is TRBJ2-1; 8 nucleotides match TRBD1. Trimming cost V 5 bases and J 3 bases; bases outside gene matches: 6. This CDR3 spans 14 amino acids. In germline, CDR1 is DFQATT, CDR2 SNEGSKA (reference sequence). The sequenced part of the CDR3 DNA is TGCAGTGCTGCCGGACAGGGCGTCTACAATGAG. Translating it yields CSAAGQGVYNE. The full CDR3 protein reads CSAAGQGVYNEQFF.

This clone was recorded a few times. One end of the junction fails to match germline, which may point to a read error. The observed sequence ends 3 residues before the CDR3 terminus, with the missing tail filled in from the germline J gene. The chain employs TRBV7-2 and TRBJ2-1; 12 bases fit TRBD2. The CDR3 has 14 residues. CDR1 is SGHTA and CDR2 is FQGNSA in the germline V gene. CDR3 in amino acids: CASSLAGGKNEQFF. The sequenced part of the CDR3 DNA is TGTGCCAGCAGCCTAGCGGGGGGGAAGAATGAG. The full variable domain, completed using reference TRBV7-2 and TRBJ2-1, is GAGVSQSPSNKVTEKGKDVELRCDPISGHTALYWYRQSLGQGLEFLIYFQGNSAPDKSGLPSDRFSAERTGGSVSTLTIQRTQQEDSAVYLCASSLAGGKNEQFFGPGTRLTVL.

Comments on this clone: Sequencing ends 3 residues short of the CDR3 end; the germline J gene provides the rest. V gene TRBV20-1 combines with J gene TRBJ1-2; tentatively, D is TRBD1 (6 bases). The germline V gene encodes CDR1 DFQATT and CDR2 SNEGSKA (reference sequence). The CDR3 runs 12 residues. The CDR3 bases that were read are TGCAGTGCTAGTACAGGGCTAGAGGGC. Its translation is CSASTGLEG. The whole CDR3 protein reads CSASTGLEGYTF.

This clone has a handful of counts. With the read ending 3 residues before the CDR3 end, the germline J gene is used to fill in that end. The gene calls are TRBV7-7 and TRBJ2-5, with a possible D match to TRBD2 (6 bases). Trimming took 5 bases from V and 2 from J, leaving 12 bases between them. Germline values: CDR1 SSHAT, CDR2 FNYEAQ (reference sequence). CDR3 length: 14 amino acids. The CDR3 region is CASSHMGGQETQYF. The CDR3 bases that were read are TGTGCCAGCAGCCATATGGGGGGACAAGAGACC.

This clone was observed a few times. The read falls 3 residues short of the CDR3 end, and the missing part is taken from the germline J gene. The chain has TRBV7-2 and TRBJ2-7; the match to TRBD2 covers 10 bases. V shed 0 bases, J shed 4 bases, and the junction held 3 bases outside the gene matches. The CDR3 has 15 amino acids. CDR1 is SGHTA, CDR2 FQGNSA, per germline. The CDR3 spells CASSLATSGAYEQYF. The CDR3 bases that were read are TGTGCCAGCAGCTTAGCCACTAGCGGGGCTTACGAG. The whole variable domain, filled in from reference TRBV7-2 and TRBJ2-7, reads GAGVSQSPSNKVTEKGKDVELRCDPISGHTALYWYRQSLGQGLEFLIYFQGNSAPDKSGLPSDRFSAERTGGSVSTLTIQRTQQEDSAVYLCASSLATSGAYEQYFGPGTRLTVT.

This clone was detected only a few times. Sequencing ends 3 residues short of the CDR3 end; the germline J gene provides the rest. The V and J genes are TRBV20-1 and TRBJ2-5; D might be TRBD1 (6 bases). The CDR3 is 14 amino acids. Germline CDR1 is DFQATT and CDR2 is SNEGSKA (reference sequence). V was clipped by 2 bases and J by 1 base, with 11 bases between them. Incomplete CDR3 DNA: TGCAGTGCTAGACGAGGGGGTTTCCAAGAGACC. Its protein product is CSARRGGFQET. The whole CDR3 reads CSARRGGFQETQYF.

Note on this clone: Read data end 3 residues before the CDR3 end; the end is taken from the germline J gene. V usage is TRBV19 and J usage is TRBJ2-3; 7 bases fit TRBD1. Germline V gives CDR1 LNHDA, CDR2 SQIVND (reference sequence). V was clipped by 6 bases and J by 6 bases; unmatched bases: 6. The CDR3 extends over 13 amino acids. The sequenced part of the CDR3 DNA is TGTGCCAGTAGACGACAGGGTGGGGATACG. Translating it yields CASRRQGGDT. The whole CDR3 reads CASRRQGGDTQYF.

Turning to this clone: The read is 3 residues too short to cover the CDR3 end, so that end is filled in from the germline J gene. The chain joins TRBV11-3 to TRBJ2-1; 7 nucleotides align to TRBD2. The trim removed 5 bases at V and 1 base at J, leaving 5 bases unmatched. This CDR3 is built from 15 residues. CDR1 is SGHNT, CDR2 YENEEA, per germline. The CDR3 protein is CASSPSGVSYNEQFF. The CDR3 bases that were read are TGTGCCAGCAGCCCTAGCGGAGTTTCCTACAATGAG.

This clone was seen ten or more times. The CDR3 goes on 3 residues after the read ends, and that part is filled in from the germline J gene. V usage is TRBV14 and J usage is TRBJ2-3, with D tentatively TRBD1 (6 bases). From germline, CDR1 is SGHDN and CDR2 FVKESK. CDR3 length equals 15 residues. Trimming stripped 4 bases from V and 6 bases from J, with 17 bases between. The covered CDR3 bases are TGTGCCAGCAGCCCTTTACAGGGCCGGACGGATACG. It codes for CASSPLQGRTDT. The entire CDR3 sequence reads CASSPLQGRTDTQYF.

There are many counts of this clone. The CDR3 end lies 3 residues beyond the end of the read and is filled in from the germline J gene. This chain connects TRBV20-1 to TRBJ2-5; D possibly corresponds to TRBD2 (6 bases). The length of the CDR3 is 13 residues. Germline CDR1 reads DFQATT; CDR2 reads SNEGSKA (reference sequence). The germline V and J ends were trimmed by 5 bases and 2 bases, with 12 bases remaining between them. The CDR3 reads CSARRDLQETQYF. The CDR3 bases that were read are TGCAGTGCTCGCCGGGACTTACAAGAGACC.